A single sample is the source of the 29 T cell receptor beta chains below, sequenced in a study of shared clonotypes between healthy human individuals. Produced via immunoSEQ multiplex PCR; TCRdb's table is partial and in-frame only. The repertoire includes around 2.1 million clones, about 93% of them detected once, and 1.5% to 2% sits in the top ten. Terminally differentiated effector memory CD45RA+ cells were excluded by CCR7 positive selection of CD45RO-negative cells. Sequencing input: naive CD8+ T cells from PBMCs. The receptors come from a man aged 18 to 30 in good health. Some clones in this sample may be carry-over from other donors' samples.

This clone was seen a single time. This sample also contains other DNA sequences that code for the same CDR3. V is TRBV15 and J is TRBJ2-7; no definite D call. This CDR3 has 14 amino acids. Germline V CDR1 and CDR2: LNHNV, YYDKDF (reference sequence). Trimming removed 0 bases from V and 3 bases from J, with 9 bases in between. The CDR3 is CATSRERVGYEQYF. CDR3 bases: TGTGCCACCAGCAGAGAAAGGGTCGGCTACGAGCAGTACTTC.

A remark on this clone: Other nucleotide sequences in the sample specify the same CDR3. V and J are TRBV5-1 and TRBJ1-1; no reliable D call. V gave up 0 bases and J gave up 4 bases, with 10 bases separating them. The germline CDR1 and CDR2 sequences are SGHRS and YFSETQ. The CDR3 spans 14 residues. CDR3: CASSLVGGSTEAFF. The CDR3 DNA reads as TGCGCCAGCAGCTTGGTGGGAGGGAGCACTGAAGCTTTCTTT. Looking up the rest from reference TRBV5-1 and TRBJ1-1 gives the full variable domain: KAGVTQTPRYLIKTRGQQVTLSCSPISGHRSVSWYQQTPGQGLQFLFEYFSETQRNKGNFPGRFSGRQFSNSRSEMNVSTLELGDSALYLCASSLVGGSTEAFFGQGTRLTVV.

The genes are TRBV7-9 and TRBJ2-2; a possible D gene is TRBD2 (5 bases). Trimming cost V 1 base and J 0 bases, with 6 bases left between them. Germline V gene lookup returns CDR1 SEHNR and CDR2 FQNEAQ (reference sequence). The CDR3 is made up of 15 amino acids. The CDR3 here is CASSLVATNTGELFF. DNA for the CDR3: TGTGCCAGCAGCTTAGTAGCGACGAACACCGGGGAGCTGTTTTTT. The variable domain in full, with the rest retrieved from reference TRBV7-9 and TRBJ2-2, is DTGVSQNPRHKITKRGQNVTFRCDPISEHNRLYWYRQTLGQGPEFLTYFQNEAQLEKSRLLSDRFSAERPKGSFSTLEIQRTEQGDSAMYLCASSLVATNTGELFFGEGSRLTVL.

The gene calls are TRBV9 and TRBJ2-7, with TRBD1 as a possible D gene (6 bases). The germline CDR1 and CDR2 sequences are SGDLS and YYNGEE. This CDR3 comprises 16 residues. Trimming cost V 4 bases and J 0 bases, with 17 bases left between them. CDR3 in amino acids: CASSTDTGQASYEQYF. CDR3 DNA: TGTGCCAGCAGCACAGACACAGGGCAGGCCTCCTACGAGCAGTACTTC.

The chain joins TRBV19 to TRBJ1-5; D ambiguous. Per germline, CDR1 LNHDA and CDR2 SQIVND (reference sequence). This CDR3 spans 12 amino acids. V lost 10 bases, J lost 5 bases, and 12 bases lay in between. Here the CDR3 reads CATTTPYQPQHF. The CDR3 DNA reads TGTGCCACCACCACCCCTTATCAGCCCCAGCATTTT.

This clone was observed a single time. The chain employs TRBV4-2 and TRBJ2-3, with 9 positions matching TRBD1. The V and J ends lost 0 bases and 6 bases, in that order; junction bases with no gene match: 7. The V gene's germline CDR1 is LGHNA and CDR2 YNFKEQ. This CDR3 comprises 16 residues. The CDR3 DNA reads as TGTGCCAGCAGCCAAGAACAGGGGGCAGAAGGGGATACGCAGTATTTT. Amino acids: CASSQEQGAEGDTQYF.

The chain carries TRBV9 and TRBJ1-2, with unresolved D. With 3 bases removed from V and 5 bases from J, the gap between germline ends came to 17 bases. Germline lookup yields CDR1 SGDLS and CDR2 YYNGEE. This CDR3 is built from 15 residues. In DNA form, the CDR3 reads TGTGCCAGCAGCGCCCCCCGAGACATTTCTTATGGCTACACCTTC. Protein product: CASSAPRDISYGYTF.

This clone was recorded only once. This specimen includes other DNA sequences encoding the same CDR3. V and J are TRBV19 and TRBJ2-5, with TRBD1 matching over 7 bases. CDR3 length: 14 amino acids. CDR1 LNHDA and CDR2 SQIVND come from the germline V gene (reference sequence). V shed 5 bases and J 1 base; nucleotides not matched to a gene: 4. CDR3 loop: CASSPWDSQETQYF. CDR3 nucleotide sequence: TGTGCCAGTAGTCCGTGGGACAGCCAAGAGACCCAGTACTTC.

This chain links TRBV4-3 with TRBJ2-7; 14 bases are a match to TRBD2. The germline CDR1 and CDR2 sequences are LGHNA and YSLEER. Trimming cost V 2 bases and J 3 bases; bases outside gene matches: 6. The CDR3 is 17 residues long. Here the CDR3 reads CASSQRTSGRLNYEQYF. The CDR3, as DNA: TGCGCCAGCAGCCAAAGGACTAGCGGGAGGCTTAACTACGAGCAGTACTTC.

The chain joins TRBV29-1 to TRBJ2-7; 7 bases agree with TRBD2. V shed 6 bases and J 5 bases; nucleotides not matched to a gene: 10. The CDR3 is 13 amino acids. Germline CDR1 and CDR2: SQVTM and ANQGSEA. CDR3 nucleotides: TGCAGCGTGCGCGGGGGAGAGGCGCACGAGCAGTACTTC. Translation: CSVRGGEAHEQYF.

The V and J genes are TRBV5-1 and TRBJ2-3, with a possible D match to TRBD2 (6 bases). The CDR3 sequence is 19 residues long. The germline gives CDR1 SGHRS, CDR2 YFSETQ. The V end was cut by 4 bases, the J end by 0 bases, with 24 bases between. CDR3: CASSARGPGGRPSTDTQYF. The CDR3 DNA reads as TGCGCCAGCAGCGCCCGTGGACCCGGAGGGCGTCCTAGCACAGATACGCAGTATTTT.

The chain links TRBV27 to TRBJ2-2, with 7 bases fitting TRBD2. The CDR3 extends over 19 amino acids. CDR1 is MNHEY and CDR2 is SMNVEV in the germline V gene (reference sequence). Trimming took 5 bases from V and 5 from J; bases not matched to a gene: 20. The CDR3: CASSDLDSLLAGLTGELFF. The CDR3 DNA is TGTGCCAGCAGTGATCTCGACAGTCTTTTAGCGGGCCTTACCGGGGAGCTGTTTTTT.

V and J are TRBV13 and TRBJ2-7, with D tentatively TRBD2 (7 bases). The germline V and J ends were trimmed by 5 bases and 0 bases, with 20 bases remaining between them. This CDR3 has 17 amino acids. In germline, CDR1 is PRHDT, CDR2 FYEKMQ (reference sequence). CDR3 sequence: CASSEGRGGYISYEQYF. DNA of the CDR3: TGTGCCAGCAGCGAAGGTAGGGGGGGGTATATCTCCTACGAGCAGTACTTC. Full variable domain (remainder filled in from reference TRBV13 and TRBJ2-7): AAGVIQSPRHLIKEKRETATLKCYPIPRHDTVYWYQQGPGQDPQFLISFYEKMQSDKGSIPDRFSAQQFSDYHSELNMSSLELGDSALYFCASSEGRGGYISYEQYFGPGTRLTVT.

The J gene is TRBJ1-5, the V gene TRBV10-1, with D perhaps TRBD1 (5 bases). The germline gives CDR1 WNHNN, CDR2 SYGVQD (reference sequence). The CDR3 consists of 18 residues. Trimming removed 8 bases from V and 0 bases from J, with 23 bases in between. CDR3 nucleotide sequence: TGCGCCAGCTACGACCAGGCCAGGGCCCTATATAGCAATCAGCCCCAGCATTTT. It yields the protein CASYDQARALYSNQPQHF.

This clone was detected once. This chain links TRBV15 with TRBJ1-5; D possibly corresponds to TRBD1 (6 bases). V was trimmed by 3 bases and J by 4 bases, leaving 10 bases between them. Per germline, CDR1 LNHNV and CDR2 YYDKDF (reference sequence). The CDR3 sequence is 14 residues long. The CDR3 spells CATSRYRVNQPQHF. The CDR3 DNA sequence: TGTGCCACCAGCAGGTACAGGGTTAATCAGCCCCAGCATTTT.

The chain has TRBV5-1 and TRBJ2-7; D call uncertain. V gave up 3 bases and J gave up 4 bases, with 14 bases separating them. The CDR3 is 14 residues long. CDR1 SGHRS and CDR2 YFSETQ come from the germline V gene. For the CDR3, the DNA is TGCGCCAGCAGCTACCGGCCCAACAAGTACGAGCAGTACTTC. Encoded protein: CASSYRPNKYEQYF.

The chain combines TRBV4-3 with TRBJ2-1, with no clear D. The CDR3 spans 14 residues. V lost 4 bases and J lost 5, with 12 bases in between. Germline-derived CDR1 and CDR2 are LGHNA and YSLEER. The CDR3 DNA follows: TGCGCCAGCAGCCCAGTCATTGGAGACAATGAGCAGTTCTTC. Translating gives CASSPVIGDNEQFF.

V gene TRBV5-1 combines with J gene TRBJ2-1; the D is unclear. V lost 6 bases and J 9 bases, leaving 10 bases between the germline ends. CDR1 SGHRS and CDR2 YFSETQ come from the germline V gene. The CDR3 length is 11 residues. The CDR3 region has the DNA TGCGCCAGCACCGTAGGCGGTGAGCAGTTCTTC. As protein: CASTVGGEQFF.

CDR3 nucleotide sequence: TGTGCCAGCAGCTTAAATTGGGGACTAGTGGCAGATACGCAGTATTTT. Translated: CASSLNWGLVADTQYF. The rearrangement uses TRBV7-2 and TRBJ2-3, with 8 bases that match TRBD2. CDR1 and CDR2 (germline): SGHTA, FQGNSA. J gave up 4 bases and V 2 bases, and 8 bases lay outside the gene matches. The CDR3 is made up of 16 amino acids.

CDR3 sequence: CASSEVVGTSGSDTQYF. The DNA of the CDR3 is TGTGCCAGCAGTGAAGTGGTCGGGACTAGCGGGAGCGATACGCAGTATTTT. The chain is built from TRBV6-1 and TRBJ2-3; the match to TRBD2 covers 14 bases. The CDR3 spans 17 residues. Trimming at V came to 1 base and at J to 6 bases, leaving 6 bases not matched to a gene. Germline V lookup: CDR1 MNHNS, CDR2 SASEGT.

CDR3 protein: CASSEDRSGNYNEQFF. Written as DNA, the CDR3 is TGTGCCAGCAGTGAGGACCGGAGCGGGAATTACAATGAGCAGTTCTTC. The chain recombines TRBV9 with TRBJ2-1, with 7 bases matching TRBD2. The trim removed 5 bases at V and 4 bases at J, leaving 12 bases unmatched. This CDR3 spans 16 amino acids. Germline lookup yields CDR1 SGDLS and CDR2 YYNGEE.

CDR3 sequence reads: CASSSRGQGFGQPQHF. CDR3 nucleotides: TGTGCCAGCAGTTCCCGGGGACAGGGGTTCGGTCAGCCCCAGCATTTT. The gene calls are TRBV27 and TRBJ1-5; 10 bases match TRBD1. J was trimmed by 6 bases and V by 4 bases; bases with no gene match: 9. The CDR3 consists of 16 residues. In germline, CDR1 is MNHEY, CDR2 SMNVEV (reference sequence).

This clone has only a few counts. The chain links TRBV27 to TRBJ1-1; a weak D match, TRBD1 (6 bases). The length of the CDR3 is 14 residues. Germline V gene sequence: CDR1 MNHEY, CDR2 SMNVEV (reference sequence). The germline V and J ends were trimmed by 6 bases and 1 base, with 12 bases remaining between them. DNA for the CDR3: TGTGCCAGCAGGGATCGGGGGGCGAACACTGAAGCTTTCTTT. This codes for CASRDRGANTEAFF.

As DNA, the CDR3 is TGTGCCAGCAGCGAATCACCGGGACAGGGGGCCGGTAACTATGGCTACACCTTC. Translation: CASSESPGQGAGNYGYTF. The rearrangement links TRBV4-2 to TRBJ1-2, with TRBD1 matching over 12 bases. The CDR3 spans 18 residues. Germline CDR1 reads LGHNA; CDR2 reads YNFKEQ. With 5 bases clipped from V and 1 base from J, the junction kept 11 bases outside the gene matches.

This CDR3 is CASSGRGSYNEQFF. The DNA of the CDR3 is TGTGCCAGCAGCGGTAGGGGGTCCTACAATGAGCAGTTCTTC. The chain has TRBV11-3 and TRBJ2-1; a possible D gene is TRBD1 (6 bases). This CDR3 is 14 amino acids long. Germline CDR1 is SGHNT and CDR2 is YENEEA. V was trimmed by 5 bases and J by 1 base, leaving 9 bases between them.

This rearrangement joins TRBV13 to TRBJ2-1, with 12 nucleotides matching TRBD2. CDR1 is PRHDT, CDR2 FYEKMQ, per germline (reference sequence). The CDR3 length is 17 residues. The junction had 4 bases not matched to a gene; V was cut back by 4 bases and J by 0 bases. The CDR3 here is CASSSRTSGISYNEQFF. CDR3 nucleotides: TGTGCCAGCAGCTCCCGGACTAGCGGGATCTCCTACAATGAGCAGTTCTTC.

To note about this clone: At the DNA level, this CDR3 is encoded by other sequences in the same sample as well. The chain joins TRBV4-3 to TRBJ2-1, with 8 bases aligning to TRBD2. The length of the CDR3 is 16 residues. With 0 bases clipped from V and 4 bases from J, the junction kept 5 bases outside the gene matches. Germline loops: CDR1 LGHNA, CDR2 YSLEER. The CDR3 DNA reads as TGCGCCAGCAGCCAAGATCGAGCGGGGGCATACAATGAGCAGTTCTTC. Encoded protein: CASSQDRAGAYNEQFF.

The gene calls are TRBV4-3 and TRBJ1-2; D is perhaps TRBD1 (6 bases). Germline assignment: CDR1 LGHNA and CDR2 YSLEER. The CDR3 is 15 residues long. Deletions cut 1 base from V and 0 bases from J, with 9 bases between. The CDR3 here is CASSQGTAANYGYTF. CDR3 DNA: TGCGCCAGCAGCCAAGGGACAGCCGCTAACTATGGCTACACCTTC.

The rearrangement links TRBV7-9 to TRBJ1-2; D is uncertain. Trimming shortened V by 1 base and J by 5 bases, and 14 bases separated the two germline ends. The CDR3 runs to 15 residues. Per germline, CDR1 SEHNR and CDR2 FQNEAQ (reference sequence). The CDR3 DNA sequence: TGTGCCAGCAGCTTAGGGCTTACAGCCCAGTATGGCTACACCTTC. Its translation is CASSLGLTAQYGYTF. The full variable domain, rest sourced from reference TRBV7-9 and TRBJ1-2, is DTGVSQNPRHKITKRGQNVTFRCDPISEHNRLYWYRQTLGQGPEFLTYFQNEAQLEKSRLLSDRFSAERPKGSFSTLEIQRTEQGDSAMYLCASSLGLTAQYGYTFGSGTRLTVV.